Shown below are 29 T cell receptor beta chains from a single sample sequenced in a study of OX40 agonist ivuxolimab in advanced cancers. Assay used: immunoSEQ multiplex PCR; TCRdb lists only in-frame clones, some missing. The data contain about 55,000 clones, around 80% of them singletons. This specimen was CD4+ or CD8+ T cells sorted from blood, taken in a trial of the OX40 agonist ivuxolimab. These receptors originate from an adult with an advanced solid tumor such as melanoma, head and neck, liver or kidney cancer.

This clone was recorded a few times. The chain joins TRBV9 to TRBJ2-3; TRBD1 is a possible D gene (6 bases). The V gene lost 4 bases and the J gene lost 0 bases, with 9 bases spanning the gap. Germline CDR1 is SGDLS and CDR2 is YYNGEE. The CDR3 is made up of 14 amino acids. CDR3 in DNA: TGTGCCAGCAGCCTAGGGGGTAGCACAGATACGCAGTATTTT. It yields the protein CASSLGGSTDTQYF. Full variable domain (remainder filled in from reference TRBV9 and TRBJ2-3): DSGVTQTPKHLITATGQRVTLRCSPRSGDLSVYWYQQSLDQGLQFLIQYYNGEERAKGNILERFSAQQFPDLHSELNLSSLELGDSALYFCASSLGGSTDTQYFGPGTRLTVL.

The chain employs TRBV5-1 and TRBJ1-1; D gene ambiguous. The CDR3 has 16 residues. V was pared by 0 bases and J by 1 base, with 13 bases between. Germline V gene data show CDR1 as SGHRS and CDR2 as YFSETQ. CDR3 loop: CASSLDGGRWNTEAFF. The DNA for the CDR3 is TGCGCCAGCAGCTTGGATGGAGGAAGGTGGAACACTGAAGCTTTCTTT.

The J gene is TRBJ2-7, the V gene TRBV19, with 9 positions matching TRBD1. Unmatched junction bases numbered 4, after V lost 5 bases and J lost 2 bases. The germline CDR1 and CDR2 sequences are LNHDA and SQIVND (reference sequence). This CDR3 is built from 14 residues. The chain's CDR3 is CASSQTGGTYEQYF. As DNA, the CDR3 is TGTGCCAGTAGTCAGACAGGGGGAACCTACGAGCAGTACTTC.

This clone was seen only once. The V gene is TRBV5-1, the J gene TRBJ2-7; D gene uncertain. Per germline, CDR1 SGHRS and CDR2 YFSETQ. This CDR3 comprises 14 residues. Trimming shortened V by 1 base and J by 3 bases, and 11 bases separated the two germline ends. The CDR3: CASSLQPRDYEQYF. CDR3 DNA: TGCGCCAGCAGCTTGCAGCCTAGGGACTACGAGCAGTACTTC. Full variable domain (outside the CDR3, taken from reference TRBV5-1 and TRBJ2-7): KAGVTQTPRYLIKTRGQQVTLSCSPISGHRSVSWYQQTPGQGLQFLFEYFSETQRNKGNFPGRFSGRQFSNSRSEMNVSTLELGDSALYLCASSLQPRDYEQYFGPGTRLTVT.

V and J are TRBV14 and TRBJ1-1; D ambiguous. The V gene lost 4 bases and the J gene lost 11 bases, with 17 bases spanning the gap. CDR3 length equals 13 residues. CDR1 is SGHDN and CDR2 is FVKESK in the germline V gene. The CDR3: CASSRDVWREAFF. The CDR3 coding sequence is TGTGCCAGCAGCCGAGACGTCTGGAGGGAGGCTTTCTTT.

The chain joins TRBV29-1 to TRBJ1-1; D is perhaps TRBD1 (6 bases). The ends were cut back, 5 bases at V and 0 bases at J, with 10 bases in the middle. Germline values: CDR1 SQVTM, CDR2 ANQGSEA. The CDR3 extends over 13 amino acids. The CDR3 DNA reads as TGCAGCGTTAACAGGGAAATGAACACTGAAGCTTTCTTT. Translation: CSVNREMNTEAFF.

DNA of the CDR3: TGTGCCAGCAGCTTAGAGAAAGGCGGGGATACGCAGTATTTT. Its translation is CASSLEKGGDTQYF. The chain uses TRBV7-3 and TRBJ2-3, with a tentative D call TRBD2 (5 bases). V was trimmed by 2 bases and J by 6 bases, leaving 12 bases between them. The CDR3 totals 14 residues. Looked up from germline, CDR1 is SGHTA and CDR2 is FQGTGA.

The genes are TRBV4-3 and TRBJ1-4, with D hard to call. Germline loops: CDR1 LGHNA, CDR2 YSLEER. This CDR3 has 15 amino acids. Trimming pared 3 bases from V and 6 bases from J, leaving 14 bases between. Here the CDR3 reads CASSQAKVRDEKLFF. The CDR3 DNA reads TGCGCCAGCAGCCAGGCGAAAGTGAGGGATGAAAAACTGTTTTTT.

The chain is built from TRBV28 and TRBJ2-7; TRBD2 agrees at 8 bases. Germline loops: CDR1 MDHEN, CDR2 SYDVKM. The CDR3 spans 16 residues. Losses at the gene ends were 6 bases for V and 3 bases for J; bases not matched to a gene: 13. As DNA, the CDR3 is TGTGCCAGCAGCCAAGGGTCCTTAGCGGGACGCTACGAGCAGTACTTC. This codes for CASSQGSLAGRYEQYF.

V usage is TRBV10-3 and J usage is TRBJ2-1; either TRBD1 or TRBD2 may supply D (6 bases each). V lost 3 bases, J lost 0 bases, and 15 bases lay in between. Germline CDR1 and CDR2: ENHRY and SYGVKD. The CDR3 has 17 amino acids. The CDR3 is CAISELGGPYSYNEQFF. The CDR3 DNA reads TGTGCCATCAGTGAATTGGGGGGCCCTTACTCCTACAATGAGCAGTTCTTC.

This chain links TRBV10-1 with TRBJ1-4, with D possibly TRBD1 on 6 matching bases. Trimming removed 4 bases at V and 0 bases at J, with 9 bases between. CDR1 and CDR2 from the germline V gene are WNHNN and SYGVQD (reference sequence). The CDR3 sequence is 15 residues long. CDR3 sequence reads: CASSGTVATNEKLFF. Written as DNA, the CDR3 is TGCGCCAGCAGTGGGACAGTTGCAACTAATGAAAAACTGTTTTTT.

The chain uses TRBV6-1 and TRBJ1-2; maybe TRBD1 (6 bases). V lost 1 base, J lost 12 bases, and 15 bases lay in between. Germline V gives CDR1 MNHNS, CDR2 SASEGT. The CDR3 contains 13 residues. The CDR3 here is CASSEVGNRENTF. The CDR3 coding sequence is TGTGCCAGCAGTGAAGTTGGGAACAGGGAAAACACCTTC.

The genes are TRBV5-1 and TRBJ2-2; D is perhaps TRBD1 (6 bases). There are 16 residues in the CDR3. Germline CDR1 and CDR2: SGHRS and YFSETQ. V was shortened by 3 bases and J by 2 bases, with 14 bases between the two germline ends. The CDR3 DNA reads TGCGCCAGCAGCTCCAATACAGGGTCCAACACCGGGGAGCTGTTTTTT. This gives the protein CASSSNTGSNTGELFF.

This chain's CDR3 is CASTLGGNFNTEAFF. CDR3 DNA: TGTGCCAGCACCCTGGGGGGGAACTTCAACACTGAAGCTTTCTTT. This chain links TRBV6-5 with TRBJ1-1, with D possibly matching TRBD1 (5 bases). The CDR3 covers 15 residues. V gave up 7 bases and J gave up 2 bases, with 17 bases separating them. CDR1 and CDR2 from the germline V gene are MNHEY and SVGAGI.

This clone came up a few times. The rearrangement links TRBV7-8 to TRBJ1-4; TRBD1 matches at 8 bases. The CDR3 has 17 amino acids. V was clipped by 2 bases and J by 6 bases; unmatched bases: 11. Germline V gene data show CDR1 as SGHVS and CDR2 as FQNEAQ. CDR3 residues: CASSLRGSRGRHEKLFF. The CDR3 nucleotides read TGTGCCAGCAGCTTACGGGGTAGCAGGGGGCGACATGAAAAACTGTTTTTT.

V and J are TRBV5-1 and TRBJ2-4, with 7 bases fitting TRBD2. From germline, CDR1 is SGHRS and CDR2 YFSETQ. The CDR3 spans 17 residues. The trim removed 4 bases at V and 1 base at J, leaving 11 bases unmatched. CDR3 sequence reads: CASSPTAGEGAKNIQYF. The CDR3 DNA is TGCGCCAGCAGCCCAACTGCGGGGGAGGGGGCCAAAAACATTCAGTACTTC.

The J gene is TRBJ2-2, the V gene TRBV11-2, with a weak D call TRBD2 (6 bases). This CDR3 contains 14 residues. V was cut by 5 bases and J by 8 bases, with 15 bases left in between. The germline V gene encodes CDR1 SGHAT and CDR2 FQNNGV. The DNA of the CDR3 is TGTGCCAGCAGCCGGGACTCTATCCCGGGGGAGCTGTTTTTT. It yields the protein CASSRDSIPGELFF.

The rearrangement uses TRBV5-4 and TRBJ1-2, with 8 bases that match TRBD1. Germline V gene lookup returns CDR1 SGHNT and CDR2 YYREEE (reference sequence). The CDR3 contains 14 residues. J was trimmed by 2 bases and V by 4 bases; bases with no gene match: 4. The CDR3 reads CASSGDRRNYGYTF. The CDR3 DNA reads as TGTGCCAGCAGCGGGGACAGGAGAAACTATGGCTACACCTTC.

The chain has TRBV19 and TRBJ2-7, with TRBD2 matching 8 bases. The CDR3 runs to 11 residues. Germline-derived CDR1 and CDR2 are LNHDA and SQIVND (reference sequence). J gave up 2 bases and V 9 bases, and 0 bases lay outside the gene matches. CDR3 sequence reads: CASGRAYEQYF. The CDR3 DNA is TGTGCCAGCGGGAGGGCCTACGAGCAGTACTTC. The full variable domain, in which reference TRBV19 and TRBJ2-7 provide the parts outside the CDR3, is DGGITQSPKYLFRKEGQNVTLSCEQNLNHDAMYWYRQDPGQGLRLIYYSQIVNDFQKGDIAEGYSVSREKKESFPLTVTSAQKNPTAFYLCASGRAYEQYFGPGTRLTVT.

The V gene is TRBV28, the J gene TRBJ1-5; D is perhaps TRBD1 (6 bases). V lost 5 bases to trimming and J lost 6 bases, with 17 bases between them. Germline V gene data show CDR1 as MDHEN and CDR2 as SYDVKM. The CDR3 runs to 15 residues. The CDR3 DNA reads TGTGCCAGCAGTACCCTAGGGGGGGAGGGTCAGCCCCAGCATTTT. This translates into CASSTLGGEGQPQHF.

The rearrangement joins TRBV6-6 to TRBJ1-5; 10 bases fit TRBD1. Trimming at V came to 6 bases and at J to 6 bases, leaving 8 bases not matched to a gene. Germline CDR1 is MNHNY and CDR2 is SVGAGI (reference sequence). The CDR3 is 15 residues long. CDR3 in DNA: TGTGCCAGCAGGGGGGGTCGGGACAGGGGTCAGCCCCAGCATTTT. It translates to CASRGGRDRGQPQHF.

A few counts support this clone. The chain carries TRBV5-3 and TRBJ2-7, with D hard to call. Being an ORF, TRBV5-3 has a function that is uncertain. V lost 0 bases to trimming and J lost 3 bases, with 13 bases between them. The CDR3 sequence is 15 residues long. The CDR3 region is CARSLVGVFFYEQYF. The CDR3 DNA sequence: TGTGCCAGAAGCTTGGTAGGAGTATTTTTCTACGAGCAGTACTTC.

V gene TRBV7-8 combines with J gene TRBJ2-3; D uncertain. Trimming took 5 bases from V and 7 from J, leaving 10 bases between them. Germline V gives CDR1 SGHVS, CDR2 FQNEAQ. This CDR3 has 12 residues. CDR3 in amino acids: CASSPRQNTQYF. The CDR3 DNA follows: TGTGCCAGCAGCCCTCGACAAAATACGCAGTATTTT. Drawing the rest from reference TRBV7-8 and TRBJ2-3, the complete variable domain is GAGVSQSPRYKVAKRGQDVALRCDPISGHVSLFWYQQALGQGPEFLTYFQNEAQLDKSGLPSDRFFAERPEGSVSTLKIQRTQQEDSAVYLCASSPRQNTQYFGPGTRLTVL.

As for this clone: At one end the junction does not follow the germline gene, possibly because of a read error. The rearrangement joins TRBV9 to TRBJ2-2; 9 positions match TRBD2. This CDR3 contains 16 residues. Germline values: CDR1 SGDLS, CDR2 YYNGEE. The CDR3 coding sequence is TGTGCCAGCAGCGTAGGGGCTAGCGGGAACGCCGGGGAGCTGTTTTTT. Translated, it gives CASSVGASGNAGELFF.

The V and J genes are TRBV21-1 and TRBJ2-2; the DNA was not compared with TRBD1, the D call given in the table. TRBV21-1 is listed as a pseudogene. The CDR3 loop spans 17 amino acids. The chain's CDR3 is CASSKGQGQVDTGELFF. In DNA, the CDR3 is TGTGCCAGCAGCAAGGGGCAGGGGCAGGTGGACACCGGGGAGCTGTTTTTT.

This chain links TRBV5-1 with TRBJ2-3; no clear D. CDR3 size: 11 residues. Germline V gene data show CDR1 as SGHRS and CDR2 as YFSETQ. V lost 0 bases and J lost 6, with 2 bases in between. The CDR3 here is CASSLVDTQYF. DNA for the CDR3: TGCGCCAGCAGCTTGGTGGATACGCAGTATTTT.

The gene calls are TRBV18 and TRBJ1-1; 10 bases align to TRBD1. V lost 4 bases and J lost 4; bases outside the gene matches: 6. Germline V lookup: CDR1 KGHSH, CDR2 LQKENI. The CDR3 consists of 15 residues. CDR3 amino acids: CASSRDRGRGTEAFF. CDR3 in DNA: TGTGCCAGCTCACGGGACAGGGGTCGGGGCACTGAAGCTTTCTTT.

The chain recombines TRBV6-6 with TRBJ1-2; D unclear. Per the germline V gene, CDR1 is MNHNY and CDR2 is SVGAGI (reference sequence). The CDR3 runs 15 residues. V lost 6 bases and J 0 bases, leaving 14 bases between the germline ends. CDR3 sequence reads: CASRNPDRANYGYTF. The CDR3 nucleotides read TGTGCCAGCAGAAACCCAGATCGAGCTAACTATGGCTACACCTTC.

The genes are TRBV2 and TRBJ1-2; a possible D gene is TRBD1 (6 bases). Looked up from germline, CDR1 is SNHLY and CDR2 is FYNNEI. Trimming shortened V by 4 bases and J by 4 bases, and 13 bases separated the two germline ends. This CDR3 has 14 residues. CDR3 nucleotides: TGTGCCAGCAGTGTCTTCGCACAGGGCTATGGCTACACCTTC. Protein sequence: CASSVFAQGYGYTF.